This T cell receptor (beta chain) was sequenced for a study of cytomegalovirus exposure and HLA in healthy donors. Study in general: Genotyping showed around four fifths of approximately 430 donors falling in the Caucasian-associated ancestry cluster.

13 Jbeta primers and 60 Vbeta primers were used for the PCR. Clones were sequenced by immunoSEQ multiplex PCR, and TCRdb holds only the in-frame ones, with some missing. The table lists tens of thousands of clones, around 73% of them singletons, with 5.4% in the top ten. This sequence was found in a man between 45 and 60 years old in good health and CMV-seronegative. The sample was PBMCs.

This chain's CDR3 is CASSVDGRGLLNSPLHF. For the CDR3, the DNA is TGTGCCAGCAGCGTAGATGGCAGGGGCTTGCTTAATTCACCCCTCCACTTT. This chain links TRBV9 with TRBJ1-6, with TRBD1 as a possible D gene (6 bases). From germline, CDR1 is SGDLS and CDR2 YYNGEE. The V gene lost 0 bases and the J gene lost 6 bases, with 16 bases spanning the gap. CDR3 length: 17 residues.